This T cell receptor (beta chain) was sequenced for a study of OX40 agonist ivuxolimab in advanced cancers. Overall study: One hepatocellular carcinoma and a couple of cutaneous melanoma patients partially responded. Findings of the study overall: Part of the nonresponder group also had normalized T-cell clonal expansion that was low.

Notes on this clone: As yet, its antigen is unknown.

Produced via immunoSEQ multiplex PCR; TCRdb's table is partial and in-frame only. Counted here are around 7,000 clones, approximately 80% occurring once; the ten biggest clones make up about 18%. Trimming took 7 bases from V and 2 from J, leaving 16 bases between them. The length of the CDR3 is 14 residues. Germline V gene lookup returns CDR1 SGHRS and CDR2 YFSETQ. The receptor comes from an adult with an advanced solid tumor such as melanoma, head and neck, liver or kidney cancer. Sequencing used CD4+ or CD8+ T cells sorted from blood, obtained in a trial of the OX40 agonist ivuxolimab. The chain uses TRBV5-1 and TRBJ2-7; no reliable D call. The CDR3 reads CASCEAPTPYEQYF. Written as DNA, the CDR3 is TGCGCCAGCTGCGAGGCCCCTACGCCCTACGAGCAGTACTTC.